Here is one T cell receptor beta chain with its context. Its antigen is unknown. An end of the junction does not agree with germline; a read error may underlie this. The sample belongs to a study of cytomegalovirus exposure and HLA in healthy donors. Across the study: Among the 300 to 450 genotyped donors, about 81% were placed in the Caucasian-associated ancestry cluster.

Study-level findings and limits: Later on, an analysis tied approximately 15,000 TCR beta sequences to HLA alleles at 0.05 false discovery rate. Some V segments could not be told apart, so they were left out, TRBV6-2 and TRBV6-3 among them.

This PCR relied on a set of 60 Vbeta primers and 13 Jbeta primers. Libraries were prepared by immunoSEQ multiplex PCR; TCRdb keeps only in-frame clonotypes and omits some of them. Among fewer than 150,000 clones listed, about four fifths were seen once. Germline CDR1 and CDR2: SEHNR and FQNEAQ (reference sequence). CDR3 size: 18 residues. No record was made of this donor's CMV serostatus. Input material: PBMCs. The TCR originated in a man aged 25 to 45 in good health. The rearrangement links TRBV7-9 to TRBJ1-4; TRBD1 aligns across 9 bases. In nucleotides, the CDR3 is TGTTCCAGCAGCTTAGGGTGGGACAGGGCACTAGCGAATGAAAAACTGTTTTTT. Protein sequence: CSSSLGWDRALANEKLFF.